One and the same sample provided the 18 T cell receptor beta chains below, sequenced in a study of blood T cell repertoires in COVID-19. Repertoires were generated with immunoSEQ multiplex PCR, while TCRdb's copy carries only in-frame clones and drops some. The sample records a few hundred thousand clones, about 92% being singletons. The sample was PBMCs or T cells enriched from blood (not recorded which). The receptor source for this set is a woman in her twenties or thirties who had recovered from COVID-19.

Points on this clone: Within the sample, other DNA sequences also encode this same CDR3. The chain has TRBV20-1 and TRBJ2-7; 7 bases fit TRBD2. Germline CDR1 reads DFQATT; CDR2 reads SNEGSKA (reference sequence). There are 11 residues in the CDR3. J gave up 3 bases and V 6 bases, and 2 bases lay outside the gene matches. The CDR3 loop reads CSARTSYEQYF. CDR3 DNA sequence: TGCAGTGCCCGGACTAGCTACGAGCAGTACTTC.

The chain uses TRBV19 and TRBJ1-1; D perhaps matches TRBD1 (5 bases). The V end lost 6 bases, the J end lost 3 bases, and 11 bases lay between the germline ends. The CDR3 is 13 residues long. CDR1 and CDR2 (germline): LNHDA, SQIVND (reference sequence). CDR3: CASRLGGYTEAFF. The CDR3 DNA sequence: TGTGCCAGTAGATTGGGGGGGTACACTGAAGCTTTCTTT.

This clone was recorded only once. The CDR3 sequence is CASSPGTSERLYGYTF. The CDR3 nucleotides read TGTGCCAGCAGCCCCGGGACATCGGAGAGACTCTATGGCTACACCTTC. The chain couples TRBV28 to TRBJ1-2, with D maybe TRBD1 (6 bases). Looked up from germline, CDR1 is MDHEN and CDR2 is SYDVKM. V dropped 6 bases and J dropped 4 bases, with 21 bases sitting between them. The CDR3 is 16 residues long.

This rearrangement joins TRBV6-5 to TRBJ1-1; D is undetermined. V lost 2 bases, J lost 1 base, and 8 bases lay in between. The CDR3 contains 14 residues. CDR1 and CDR2 from the germline V gene are MNHEY and SVGAGI. DNA of the CDR3: TGTGCCAGCAGTTACAAAGGAGCGAACACTGAAGCTTTCTTT. It translates to CASSYKGANTEAFF.

This chain links TRBV28 with TRBJ2-2, with 10 bases fitting TRBD2. With 5 bases clipped from V and 3 bases from J, the junction kept 3 bases outside the gene matches. This CDR3 spans 15 amino acids. CDR1 is MDHEN and CDR2 is SYDVKM in the germline V gene. The CDR3 sequence: CASSRTSGYTGELFF. The CDR3 nucleotides are TGTGCCAGCAGTCGGACTAGCGGATACACCGGGGAGCTGTTTTTT.

CDR3 in DNA: TGTGCCAGCAGTTTATCCGGGAGCGGGTACACCGGGGAGCTGTTTTTT. This gives the protein CASSLSGSGYTGELFF. The chain is built from TRBV28 and TRBJ2-2; D might be TRBD2 (6 bases). With 1 base removed from V and 3 bases from J, the gap between germline ends came to 12 bases. Germline values: CDR1 MDHEN, CDR2 SYDVKM. The CDR3 has 16 residues.

The chain employs TRBV18 and TRBJ1-3; TRBD1 is a possible D gene (5 bases). Trimming took off 3 bases at V and 0 bases at J, with 15 bases between the two ends. Per the germline V gene, CDR1 is KGHSH and CDR2 is LQKENI. The CDR3 loop spans 17 amino acids. The CDR3 reads CASSPRTPSISGNTIYF. For the CDR3, the DNA is TGTGCCAGCTCACCCCGGACACCGAGTATCTCTGGAAACACCATATATTTT.

This clone was counted a single time. V usage is TRBV28 and J usage is TRBJ2-3; TRBD2 aligns across 8 bases. The germline gives CDR1 MDHEN, CDR2 SYDVKM. The CDR3 has 13 residues. V dropped 5 bases and J dropped 5; count of bases not matched to a gene: 3. The CDR3 spells CASSPGGLDTQYF. CDR3 sequence (DNA): TGTGCCAGCAGTCCGGGGGGGCTAGATACGCAGTATTTT. Supplemented by reference TRBV28 and TRBJ2-3, the full variable domain reads DVKVTQSSRYLVKRTGEKVFLECVQDMDHENMFWYRQDPGLGLRLIYFSYDVKMKEKGDIPEGYSVSREKKERFSLILESASTNQTSMYLCASSPGGLDTQYFGPGTRLTVL.

This rearrangement joins TRBV6-6 to TRBJ1-2; 7 bases agree with TRBD1. The CDR3 consists of 15 residues. Trimming took 8 bases from V and 8 from J; bases not matched to a gene: 17. Germline V CDR1 and CDR2: MNHNY, SVGAGI (reference sequence). DNA of the CDR3: TGTGCCAGCTGGGGGCCCGGGACAGCCTCGGGCGGCTACACCTTC. Translating gives CASWGPGTASGGYTF.

This clone was detected only once. The chain links TRBV7-6 to TRBJ2-2; D is uncertain. The germline gives CDR1 SGHVS, CDR2 FNYEAQ. The V gene lost 1 base and the J gene lost 4 bases, with 10 bases spanning the gap. The CDR3 extends over 15 amino acids. CDR3 DNA: TGTGCCAGCAGCTTAGGGGTCCCTAGCACCGGGGAGCTGTTTTTT. It translates to CASSLGVPSTGELFF.

This clone was seen only a few times. The CDR3 DNA reads TGCGCCAGCAGCCAAACAGGGATGGGCACTGAAGCTTTCTTT. This codes for CASSQTGMGTEAFF. The rearrangement uses TRBV4-3 and TRBJ1-1; D may be TRBD1 (6 bases). Between the trimmed V and J ends, which lost 2 bases and 4 bases, there was a span of 11 bases. CDR1 and CDR2 from the germline V gene are LGHNA and YSLEER. CDR3 length: 14 residues.

DNA for the CDR3: TGTGCCAGCAGCGCCGGACAGGGGGCCTACGAGCAGTACTTC. Translated: CASSAGQGAYEQYF. This chain links TRBV21-1 with TRBJ2-7; TRBD1, the D gene given by the table, was not confirmed from the DNA. TRBV21-1 is a pseudogene segment. The CDR3 length is 14 residues.

The chain recombines TRBV2 with TRBJ1-4; a weak D match, TRBD1 (5 bases). The V gene's germline CDR1 is SNHLY and CDR2 FYNNEI. The CDR3 covers 16 residues. V dropped 0 bases and J dropped 6 bases, with 14 bases sitting between them. This chain's CDR3 is CASSEARVNLDEKLFF. CDR3 DNA sequence: TGTGCCAGCAGTGAAGCCAGGGTTAATTTGGATGAAAAACTGTTTTTT.

This clone was seen only a few times. V and J are TRBV5-6 and TRBJ2-5; TRBD1 matches 10 bases. Germline V gene sequence: CDR1 SGHDT, CDR2 YYEEEE. V lost 1 base, J lost 7 bases, and 10 bases stayed unmatched. The length of the CDR3 is 16 residues. The DNA for the CDR3 is TGTGCCAGCAGCTTGTTAGCTTTAGGACAGGGGGGGACCCAGTACTTC. This sequence encodes CASSLLALGQGGTQYF.

V usage is TRBV24-1 and J usage is TRBJ2-7; tentatively, D is TRBD1 (5 bases). Trimming left V 4 bases short and J 3 bases short, with 9 bases between. This CDR3 comprises 13 residues. The germline V gene has CDR1 KGHDR and CDR2 SFDVKD. CDR3 nucleotide sequence: TGTGCCACCAGTGAGGCCGGACACTACGAGCAGTACTTC. Translated, it gives CATSEAGHYEQYF.

The rearrangement links TRBV6-4 to TRBJ2-3; 13 bases fit TRBD2. Trimming removed 5 bases from V and 6 bases from J; junction bases left unmatched: 2. This CDR3 is 14 amino acids long. CDR1 is MRHNA and CDR2 is SNTAGT in the germline V gene. The CDR3 reads CASSLTSGGDTQYF. DNA of the CDR3: TGTGCCAGCAGTCTGACTAGCGGGGGGGATACGCAGTATTTT.

This chain uses TRBV28 with TRBJ2-3; D possibly corresponds to TRBD1 (5 bases). CDR3 length: 11 residues. The ends were cut back, 4 bases at V and 6 bases at J, with 5 bases in the middle. CDR1 and CDR2 (germline): MDHEN, SYDVKM. In DNA form, the CDR3 reads TGTGCCAGCAGTTACAGGGATACGCAGTATTTT. This translates into CASSYRDTQYF.

The V and J genes are TRBV5-4 and TRBJ2-2; 7 bases line up with TRBD2. The CDR3 runs 15 residues. The trim removed 2 bases at V and 1 base at J, leaving 2 bases unmatched. CDR1 and CDR2 from the germline V gene are SGHNT and YYREEE (reference sequence). CDR3 sequence: CASSFQRGNTGELFF. Written as DNA, the CDR3 is TGTGCCAGCAGCTTCCAGCGGGGGAACACCGGGGAGCTGTTTTTT. Combining the CDR3 with reference TRBV5-4 and TRBJ2-2 gives the whole variable domain ETGVTQSPTHLIKTRGQQVTLRCSSQSGHNTVSWYQQALGQGPQFIFQYYREEENGRGNFPPRFSGLQFPNYSSELNVNALELDDSALYLCASSFQRGNTGELFFGEGSRLTVL.